Presented here are 6 T cell receptor beta chains from one specimen sequenced in a study of identifying expanded T cells in peripheral blood. TCRdb's table, derived via immunoSEQ multiplex PCR, lists solely in-frame clones and lacks some. Of 100,000 to 150,000 clones listed, about 80% are singletons. Sequenced sample: blood. The receptors derive from a person aged 18 to 75 in good health.

J is TRBJ2-7 and V is TRBV7-6, with D possibly being TRBD1 or TRBD2 (5 bases each). The CDR3 consists of 16 residues. Trimming cost V 4 bases and J 3 bases, with 19 bases left between them. The V gene's germline CDR1 is SGHVS and CDR2 FNYEAQ. The CDR3 spells CASSSYPRDPVYEQYF. The DNA for the CDR3 is TGTGCCAGCAGCTCCTACCCCCGGGACCCGGTCTACGAGCAGTACTTC.

The chain carries TRBV7-9 and TRBJ2-2, with D maybe TRBD1 (6 bases). The CDR3 runs to 18 residues. The V end lost 5 bases, the J end lost 4 bases, and 23 bases lay between the germline ends. CDR1 SEHNR and CDR2 FQNEAQ come from the germline V gene (reference sequence). The CDR3 sequence: CASSPRRAGQSITGELFF. The CDR3, as DNA: TGTGCCAGCAGCCCACGCCGGGCAGGACAGTCGATCACCGGGGAGCTGTTTTTT. Looking up the rest from reference TRBV7-9 and TRBJ2-2 gives the full variable domain: DTGVSQNPRHKITKRGQNVTFRCDPISEHNRLYWYRQTLGQGPEFLTYFQNEAQLEKSRLLSDRFSAERPKGSFSTLEIQRTEQGDSAMYLCASSPRRAGQSITGELFFGEGSRLTVL.

The rearrangement links TRBV5-8 to TRBJ2-1; tentatively, D is TRBD2 (7 bases). The CDR3 contains 15 residues. V was pared by 5 bases and J by 7 bases, with 19 bases between. CDR1 is SGHTS, CDR2 YDEGEE, per germline. CDR3 sequence (DNA): TGTGCCAGCAGATGGGGGCGGGGGAGAGGGAATGAGCAGTTCTTC. This encodes CASRWGRGRGNEQFF. Full variable domain (missing parts from reference TRBV5-8 and TRBJ2-1): EAGVTQSPTHLIKTRGQQATLRCSPISGHTSVYWYQQALGLGLQFLLWYDEGEERNRGNFPPRFSGRQFPNYSSELNVNALELEDSALYLCASRWGRGRGNEQFFGPGTRLTVL.

In this sample, this clone turned up a few times. CDR3 bases: TGTGCCAGCAGCGTCCTTGAGAATTCACCCCTCCACTTT. Amino acid sequence: CASSVLENSPLHF. J is TRBJ1-6 and V is TRBV2, with D uncertain. V was trimmed by 6 bases and J by 7 bases, leaving 10 bases between them. Germline V gene sequence: CDR1 SNHLY, CDR2 FYNNEI. This CDR3 is 13 amino acids long.

This sequence joins TRBV27 and TRBJ2-1; 7 nucleotides match TRBD2. The length of the CDR3 is 15 residues. The J segment lost 8 bases and the V segment lost 5 bases, leaving 12 bases of the junction unmatched. CDR1 is MNHEY and CDR2 is SMNVEV in the germline V gene (reference sequence). The CDR3 bases are TGTGCCAGCAGTCTCCCCGGGGGGAGCCCCGATGAGCAGTTCTTC. This translates into CASSLPGGSPDEQFF.

The V gene is TRBV25-1, the J gene TRBJ1-1; D ambiguous. This CDR3 is built from 15 residues. Germline V gene data show CDR1 as MGHDK and CDR2 as SYGVNS. The ends were cut back, 6 bases at V and 4 bases at J, with 18 bases in the middle. This chain's CDR3 is CASRVGSSRTTEAFF. The CDR3 DNA reads as TGTGCCAGCAGGGTAGGTTCGTCGAGGACCACTGAAGCTTTCTTT. Drawing the rest from reference TRBV25-1 and TRBJ1-1, the complete variable domain is EADIYQTPRYLVIGTGKKITLECSQTMGHDKMYWYQQDPGMELHLIHYSYGVNSTEKGDLSSESTVSRIRTEHFPLTLESARPSHTSQYLCASRVGSSRTTEAFFGQGTRLTVV.